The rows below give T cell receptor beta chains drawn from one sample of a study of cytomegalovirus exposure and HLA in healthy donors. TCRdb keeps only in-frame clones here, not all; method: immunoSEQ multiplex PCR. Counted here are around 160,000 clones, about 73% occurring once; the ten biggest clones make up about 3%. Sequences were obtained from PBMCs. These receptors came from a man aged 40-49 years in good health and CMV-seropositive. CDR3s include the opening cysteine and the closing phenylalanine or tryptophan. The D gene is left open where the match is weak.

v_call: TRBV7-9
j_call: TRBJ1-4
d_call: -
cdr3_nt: TGTGCCATCCACCCGTCCCAGGGTGATGAAAAACTGTTTTTT
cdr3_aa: CAIHPSQGDEKLFF

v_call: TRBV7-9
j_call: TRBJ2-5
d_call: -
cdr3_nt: TGTGCCAGCAGCTTAGTCCCATACCAAGAGACCCAGTACTTC
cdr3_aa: CASSLVPYQETQYF

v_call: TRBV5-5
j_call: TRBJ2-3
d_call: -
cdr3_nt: TGTGCCAGCAGCTTGGAAAGCCGCGCAAGCACAGATACGCAGTATTTT
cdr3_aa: CASSLESRASTDTQYF

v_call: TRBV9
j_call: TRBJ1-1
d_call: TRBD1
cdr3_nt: TGTGCCAGCAGCGACCGACAGGGGAGTTACTCCTCGAACACTGAAGCTTTCTTT
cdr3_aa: CASSDRQGSYSSNTEAFF

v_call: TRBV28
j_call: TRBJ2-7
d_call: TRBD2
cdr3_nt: TGTGCCAGCAGCATTGGGTTGGGTCGGACTAGCGGCCTTCGGCTCGAGCAGTACTTC
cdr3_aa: CASSIGLGRTSGLRLEQYF

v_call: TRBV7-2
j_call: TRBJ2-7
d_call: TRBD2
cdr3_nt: TGTGCCAGCAGCCCATTAGCGGGAGGGCCTGTGAGGGAGCAGTACTTC
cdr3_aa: CASSPLAGGPVREQYF

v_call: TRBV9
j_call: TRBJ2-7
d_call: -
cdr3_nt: TGTGCCAGCAGCCTCTCGTTGGTCAGCTACGAGCAGTACTTC
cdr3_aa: CASSLSLVSYEQYF

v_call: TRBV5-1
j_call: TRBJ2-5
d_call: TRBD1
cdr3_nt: TGCGCCAGCAGCGCACTGACAGGGGAAGAGACCCAGTACTTC
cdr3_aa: CASSALTGEETQYF

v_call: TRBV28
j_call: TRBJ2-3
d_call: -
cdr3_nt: TGTGCCAGCGCCCTCGGGAGTTGGGCAGATACGCAGTATTTT
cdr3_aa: CASALGSWADTQYF

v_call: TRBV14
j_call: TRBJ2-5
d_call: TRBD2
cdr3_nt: TGTGCCAGCAGCCAACGTACGGGACTAGCTGAGGAGACCCAGTACTTC
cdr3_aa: CASSQRTGLAEETQYF

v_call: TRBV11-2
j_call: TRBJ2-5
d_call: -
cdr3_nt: TGTGCCAGCAGCCGGACTCCTAGCACGGGCCAAGAGACCCAGTACTTC
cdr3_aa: CASSRTPSTGQETQYF

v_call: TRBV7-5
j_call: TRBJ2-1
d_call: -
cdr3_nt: TGTGTCAGAAGCGCCACAAATCTAGCGGGAGGGCCCTACCGGTACAATGAGCAGTTCTTC
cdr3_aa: CVRSATNLAGGPYRYNEQFF

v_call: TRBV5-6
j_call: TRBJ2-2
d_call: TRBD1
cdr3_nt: TGTGCCAGCAGCTTGGGGGACAGGGGGAACACCGGGGAGCTGTTTTTT
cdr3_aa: CASSLGDRGNTGELFF

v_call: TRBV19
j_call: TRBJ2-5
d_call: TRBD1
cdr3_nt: TGTGCCAGTAGTAGACCGGGACAGGGAGAGACCCAGTACTTC
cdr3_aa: CASSRPGQGETQYF